Presented here are 31 T cell receptor beta chains from one specimen sequenced in a study of cytomegalovirus exposure and HLA in healthy donors. The PCR used 60 Vbeta and 13 Jbeta primers. Sequencing used immunoSEQ multiplex PCR; TCRdb keeps in-frame clones, though not all of them. Of hundreds of thousands of clones in the sample, about 72% are singletons; the top ten hold 3% to 4%. What was sequenced was PBMCs. Source of these receptors: a male donor in good health and CMV-seronegative.

This chain uses TRBV2 with TRBJ2-5; D ambiguous. Germline loops: CDR1 SNHLY, CDR2 FYNNEI. V shed 0 bases and J shed 1 base, with 12 bases lying between them. The CDR3 spans 16 residues. The CDR3 spells CASSEAPWAVQETQYF. The CDR3 bases are TGTGCCAGCAGTGAAGCGCCCTGGGCAGTCCAAGAGACCCAGTACTTC.

This sequence joins TRBV5-4 and TRBJ2-1, with TRBD2 matching 13 bases. The junction had 4 bases not matched to a gene; V was cut back by 3 bases and J by 10 bases. Germline CDR1 is SGHNT and CDR2 is YYREEE (reference sequence). This CDR3 has 14 amino acids. The CDR3 is CASSWTSGSGEQFF. CDR3 nucleotides: TGTGCCAGCAGCTGGACTAGCGGGAGTGGGGAGCAGTTCTTC. Together with reference TRBV5-4 and TRBJ2-1, the CDR3 gives the full variable domain: ETGVTQSPTHLIKTRGQQVTLRCSSQSGHNTVSWYQQALGQGPQFIFQYYREEENGRGNFPPRFSGLQFPNYSSELNVNALELDDSALYLCASSWTSGSGEQFFGPGTRLTVL.

The chain uses TRBV27 and TRBJ2-7, with 11 positions matching TRBD2. Trimming at V came to 7 bases and at J to 2 bases, leaving 4 bases not matched to a gene. This CDR3 is 14 amino acids long. Germline assignment: CDR1 MNHEY and CDR2 SMNVEV (reference sequence). In nucleotides, the CDR3 is TGTGCCAGCAAATCGGGACTAGCGGCCTACGAGCAGTACTTC. Its protein is CASKSGLAAYEQYF.

The V gene is TRBV6-1, the J gene TRBJ2-5, with TRBD2 matching 9 bases. The DNA end is more similar to TRBJ2-7, so the J call may be wrong. CDR3 length: 16 residues. CDR1 and CDR2 (germline): MNHNS, SASEGT. The CDR3 DNA reads as TGTGCCAGCAGTGAAAGCGTAGCGGGAGTTGGCTACGAGCAGTACTTC. This encodes CASSESVAGVGYEQYF.

The chain is built from TRBV12-5 and TRBJ1-2; D is undetermined. The V end was cut by 1 base, the J end by 1 base, with 4 bases between. CDR1 LGHNT and CDR2 FRNRAP come from the germline V gene. The CDR3 spans 13 residues. Written as DNA, the CDR3 is TGTGCTAGTGGTTTGGCACTTAACTATGGCTACACCTTC. Protein product: CASGLALNYGYTF.

This chain connects TRBV6-6 to TRBJ2-6; D unclear. Germline CDR1 MNHNY, CDR2 SVGAGI (reference sequence). The CDR3 runs 13 residues. Trimming cost V 7 bases and J 2 bases, with 6 bases left between them. The CDR3 DNA reads TGTGCCAGCACCCAAACTGGGGCCAACGTCCTGACTTTC. This gives the protein CASTQTGANVLTF.

The V call is TRBV29-1, the J call TRBJ1-5; weak D call: TRBD1 (5 bases). The V gene's germline CDR1 is SQVTM and CDR2 ANQGSEA. The germline V and J ends were trimmed by 5 bases and 5 bases, with 13 bases remaining between them. This CDR3 region has 13 residues. CDR3 loop: CSVSQGIYQPQHF. For the CDR3, the DNA is TGCAGCGTTAGCCAGGGTATATATCAGCCCCAGCATTTT.

The V gene is TRBV5-1, the J gene TRBJ2-1, with TRBD2 matching over 11 bases. Unmatched junction bases numbered 15, after V lost 4 bases and J lost 9 bases. The CDR3 spans 17 residues. The germline V gene encodes CDR1 SGHRS and CDR2 YFSETQ. The CDR3 region has the DNA TGCGCCAGCAGCCCTGGAGGGGTACTAGCGGGAGTAAGTGAGCAGTTCTTC. It encodes CASSPGGVLAGVSEQFF.

The chain recombines TRBV11-2 with TRBJ2-7; 11 bases agree with TRBD2. The ends lost 4 bases at V and 0 bases at J; junction bases unmatched: 5. The CDR3 length is 16 residues. Germline-derived CDR1 and CDR2 are SGHAT and FQNNGV. Here the CDR3 reads CASSSQGTSGSYEQYF. CDR3 in DNA: TGTGCCAGCAGCTCCCAAGGGACTAGCGGCTCCTACGAGCAGTACTTC.

The chain has TRBV5-1 and TRBJ2-7, with 10 bases fitting TRBD2. V was clipped by 0 bases and J by 1 base; unmatched bases: 4. Germline values: CDR1 SGHRS, CDR2 YFSETQ. This CDR3 has 16 residues. The CDR3 region has the DNA TGCGCCAGCAGCTTGGCCCGGACTAGCGGTTCCTACGAGCAGTACTTC. Translated: CASSLARTSGSYEQYF.

V gene TRBV18 combines with J gene TRBJ1-5; D may be TRBD1 (5 bases). The V end was cut by 0 bases, the J end by 2 bases, with 8 bases between. The CDR3 is 15 residues long. Germline CDR1 and CDR2: KGHSH and LQKENI. The CDR3 DNA reads TGTGCCAGCTCACCACCCCTGACAGGCAATCAGCCCCAGCATTTT. Its translation: CASSPPLTGNQPQHF.

The gene calls are TRBV19 and TRBJ2-7; TRBD1 matches 8 bases. Unmatched junction bases numbered 12, after V lost 5 bases and J lost 9 bases. The CDR3 consists of 14 residues. Per germline, CDR1 LNHDA and CDR2 SQIVND (reference sequence). CDR3 sequence (DNA): TGTGCCAGTAGTTTATCCGGGACAGGCTCACGGCAGTACTTC. This translates into CASSLSGTGSRQYF.

The gene calls are TRBV5-6 and TRBJ2-7; D might be TRBD1 (6 bases). Trimming left V 0 bases short and J 5 bases short, with 15 bases between. Germline CDR1 SGHDT, CDR2 YYEEEE. The CDR3 runs 15 residues. In DNA, the CDR3 is TGTGCCAGCAGCTTGGATCAGGGGCGTCCCCACGAGCAGTACTTC. Its translation is CASSLDQGRPHEQYF.

This chain connects TRBV7-2 to TRBJ2-3; TRBD2 agrees at 14 bases. The CDR3 spans 17 residues. V trimming: 4 bases; J trimming: 4 bases; junction bases outside the gene matches: 7. Per the germline V gene, CDR1 is SGHTA and CDR2 is FQGNSA. In nucleotides, the CDR3 is TGTGCCAGCAGCTCTGGACTAGCGGGAGGAAGGGCAGATACGCAGTATTTT. It encodes CASSSGLAGGRADTQYF.

The chain links TRBV5-4 to TRBJ1-2, with 7 bases identical to TRBD1. V gave up 0 bases and J gave up 5 bases; unmatched junction bases: 4. The CDR3 covers 14 residues. Germline CDR1 and CDR2: SGHNT and YYREEE (reference sequence). As DNA, the CDR3 is TGTGCCAGCAGCTTGGACCCAGGGGGATATGGCTACACCTTC. It specifies CASSLDPGGYGYTF. The full variable domain, rest sourced from reference TRBV5-4 and TRBJ1-2, is ETGVTQSPTHLIKTRGQQVTLRCSSQSGHNTVSWYQQALGQGPQFIFQYYREEENGRGNFPPRFSGLQFPNYSSELNVNALELDDSALYLCASSLDPGGYGYTFGSGTRLTVV.

This clone came up once. One end of the junction varies from germline; a read error may be responsible. The rearrangement links TRBV7-9 to TRBJ2-5, with 9 bases lining up with TRBD1. The CDR3 runs 12 residues. Germline V gives CDR1 SEHNR, CDR2 FQNEAQ (reference sequence). CDR3 coding DNA: TGTTCCAGCCGGACAGGGGAAGAGACCCAGTACTTC. Translating it yields CSSRTGEETQYF.

This sequence joins TRBV20-1 and TRBJ2-1; unclear D gene. CDR3 length: 10 residues. The germline gives CDR1 DFQATT, CDR2 SNEGSKA (reference sequence). V dropped 1 base and J dropped 8 bases, with 3 bases sitting between them. The CDR3 protein is CSARVDEQFF. As DNA, the CDR3 is TGCAGTGCTAGAGTCGATGAGCAGTTCTTC.

This chain connects TRBV18 to TRBJ2-7; D is perhaps TRBD1 (5 bases). CDR1 is KGHSH and CDR2 is LQKENI in the germline V gene. CDR3 length: 16 residues. V lost 6 bases, J lost 2 bases, and 20 bases lay in between. CDR3 sequence: CASSASRAPTTYEQYF. The CDR3 DNA follows: TGTGCCAGCTCTGCCTCCAGGGCACCCACCACCTACGAGCAGTACTTC.

This clone has only one observation. This chain joins TRBV29-1 and TRBJ2-7, with 7 bases fitting TRBD1. Trimming took 0 bases from V and 2 from J; bases not matched to a gene: 7. The germline V gene encodes CDR1 SQVTM and CDR2 ANQGSEA. This CDR3 is 15 amino acids long. Written as DNA, the CDR3 is TGCAGCGTTGAAGATTCGGCAGGGGGAGCCTACGAGCAGTACTTC. Translation: CSVEDSAGGAYEQYF.

This clone was picked up a small number of times. V is TRBV6-5 and J is TRBJ1-1; D is possibly TRBD1 (5 bases). The germline gives CDR1 MNHEY, CDR2 SVGAGI. Trimming cost V 3 bases and J 4 bases, with 15 bases left between them. The CDR3 spans 15 residues. The CDR3 spells CASSYPSSGGTEAFF. CDR3 in DNA: TGTGCCAGCAGTTATCCCAGTAGCGGGGGCACTGAAGCTTTCTTT.

This chain uses TRBV5-4 with TRBJ2-3; TRBD2 agrees at 8 bases. Trimming removed 4 bases from V and 0 bases from J; junction bases left unmatched: 7. The CDR3 runs 16 residues. CDR1 is SGHNT, CDR2 YYREEE, per germline (reference sequence). CDR3 region: CASSRGGRGSTDTQYF. DNA of the CDR3: TGTGCCAGCAGCCGGGGGGGGAGGGGAAGCACAGATACGCAGTATTTT.

The chain employs TRBV27 and TRBJ2-7, with 16 bases identical to TRBD2. Germline trimming cut 6 bases from V and 7 bases from J; bases unmatched to any gene: 12. Germline V gene lookup returns CDR1 MNHEY and CDR2 SMNVEV (reference sequence). The CDR3 sequence is 17 residues long. The CDR3 protein is CASRSGLAGGHRTEQYF. The CDR3 DNA sequence: TGTGCCAGCAGATCGGGACTAGCGGGAGGGCATCGAACTGAGCAGTACTTC.

Details on this clone: This CDR3 fails to terminate in the conserved phenylalanine or tryptophan, so it likely reflects a read error. It is unclear where the CDR3 begins or ends on the DNA, so no DNA is shown, and the CDR3 is as TCRdb lists it. V usage is TRBV4-1 and J usage is TRBJ2-7; TRBD2 reflects the table's D call only, with no check against the DNA. The CDR3 has 13 residues if both end residues are counted. CDR1 is MGHRA and CDR2 is YSYEKL in the germline V gene. CDR3 sequence: CASSRPDGERVHY.

This clone was counted between two and nine times. The V and J genes are TRBV7-6 and TRBJ2-7, with D perhaps matching TRBD1 (6 bases). V was shortened by 4 bases and J by 6 bases, with 19 bases between the two germline ends. The CDR3 sequence is 15 residues long. CDR1 is SGHVS and CDR2 is FNYEAQ in the germline V gene. CDR3 coding DNA: TGTGCCAGCAGCTCCGGACTCAGGGGTCCCTTCGAGCAGTACTTC. The encoded protein is CASSSGLRGPFEQYF. Based on the CDR3 plus reference TRBV7-6 and TRBJ2-7, the full variable domain is GAGVSQSPRYKVTKRGQDVALRCDPISGHVSLYWYRQALGQGPEFLTYFNYEAQQDKSGLPNDRFSAERPEGSISTLTIQRTEQRDSAMYRCASSSGLRGPFEQYFGPGTRLTVT.

The gene calls are TRBV28 and TRBJ2-3, with 10 bases that match TRBD2. CDR3 length: 18 residues. J was trimmed by 5 bases and V by 2 bases; bases with no gene match: 13. CDR1 is MDHEN and CDR2 is SYDVKM in the germline V gene. DNA for the CDR3: TGTGCCAGCAGTTTAATAGCGGGAGGCTCCATTTGGAGAGATACGCAGTATTTT. It encodes CASSLIAGGSIWRDTQYF.

There are a few counts of this clone. The rearrangement uses TRBV7-9 and TRBJ1-5; possible D gene TRBD1, 5 bases. Trimming left V 3 bases short and J 4 bases short, with 10 bases between. This CDR3 spans 14 amino acids. The germline V gene encodes CDR1 SEHNR and CDR2 FQNEAQ (reference sequence). CDR3 sequence: CASSFGTLNQPQHF. In DNA, the CDR3 is TGTGCCAGCAGCTTCGGGACTCTTAATCAGCCCCAGCATTTT.

With respect to this clone: This sample also contains other DNA sequences that code for the same CDR3. This chain uses TRBV11-2 with TRBJ2-7, with D tentatively TRBD2 (6 bases). Between the trimmed V and J ends, which lost 1 base and 4 bases, there was a span of 8 bases. The germline CDR1 and CDR2 sequences are SGHAT and FQNNGV. CDR3 length: 13 amino acids. The CDR3 DNA reads as TGTGCCAGCAGCTTAGGCGGGGTTTACGAGCAGTACTTC. It encodes CASSLGGVYEQYF.

V and J are TRBV7-8 and TRBJ2-2; TRBD2 is a possible D gene (6 bases). Trimming took 4 bases from V and 7 from J, leaving 13 bases between them. The V gene's germline CDR1 is SGHVS and CDR2 FQNEAQ. The CDR3 runs 14 residues. The CDR3 loop reads CASSSLAGGGELFF. The CDR3 nucleotides read TGTGCCAGCAGCTCCCTCGCCGGGGGCGGGGAGCTGTTTTTT.

This rearrangement joins TRBV19 to TRBJ1-5, with a possible D match to TRBD1 (6 bases). In germline, CDR1 is LNHDA, CDR2 SQIVND (reference sequence). The V end was cut by 6 bases, the J end by 0 bases, with 12 bases between. The CDR3 is made up of 15 amino acids. The CDR3 sequence is CASRTGEYSNQPQHF. The CDR3, as DNA: TGTGCCAGTAGGACAGGAGAGTATAGCAATCAGCCCCAGCATTTT. The whole variable domain, remainder taken from reference TRBV19 and TRBJ1-5, is DGGITQSPKYLFRKEGQNVTLSCEQNLNHDAMYWYRQDPGQGLRLIYYSQIVNDFQKGDIAEGYSVSREKKESFPLTVTSAQKNPTAFYLCASRTGEYSNQPQHFGDGTRLSIL.

The V and J genes are TRBV11-2 and TRBJ1-2; tentative D call: TRBD1 (5 bases). V gave up 5 bases and J gave up 1 base, with 8 bases separating them. Germline-derived CDR1 and CDR2 are SGHAT and FQNNGV. There are 13 residues in the CDR3. CDR3 amino acids: CASSPQGNYGYTF. CDR3 in DNA: TGTGCCAGCAGCCCGCAGGGTAACTATGGCTACACCTTC.

The chain links TRBV5-4 to TRBJ2-3, with 10 nucleotides matching TRBD1. The germline V gene has CDR1 SGHNT and CDR2 YYREEE (reference sequence). The V and J ends lost 2 bases and 5 bases, in that order; junction bases with no gene match: 5. The CDR3 contains 15 residues. The CDR3 loop is CASSLGDRGIDTQYF. In nucleotides, the CDR3 is TGTGCCAGCAGCTTAGGGGACAGGGGTATAGATACGCAGTATTTT.